The 22 T cell receptor beta chains below were found in one sample sequenced in a study of blood T cell repertoires in COVID-19. Some clones are missing from TCRdb's copy, which holds only in-frame ones; the method was immunoSEQ multiplex PCR. The sample consists of about 260,000 clones, around 82% of them appearing once. Sequenced material: peripheral blood. Source of these receptors: a woman aged 45-65 years who had recovered from COVID-19.

This clone has a handful of counts. V gene TRBV28 combines with J gene TRBJ1-4; a weak D match, TRBD1 (6 bases). Deletions cut 8 bases from V and 8 bases from J, with 12 bases between. CDR1 is MDHEN and CDR2 is SYDVKM in the germline V gene. This CDR3 contains 12 residues. The CDR3: CASQGLGEKLFF. CDR3 nucleotides: TGTGCCAGCCAGGGGTTGGGCGAAAAACTGTTTTTT.

The chain combines TRBV9 with TRBJ1-2, with D possibly being TRBD1 (5 bases). The germline V gene encodes CDR1 SGDLS and CDR2 YYNGEE. This CDR3 comprises 14 residues. The V gene lost 0 bases and the J gene lost 4 bases, with 10 bases spanning the gap. CDR3 region: CASSVVGDSYGYTF. The DNA for the CDR3 is TGTGCCAGCAGCGTAGTAGGGGACTCCTATGGCTACACCTTC.

This rearrangement joins TRBV7-2 to TRBJ2-7; possibly TRBD1 for D (5 bases). The CDR3 covers 15 residues. CDR1 is SGHTA and CDR2 is FQGNSA in the germline V gene. The V end was cut by 5 bases, the J end by 4 bases, with 18 bases between. As DNA, the CDR3 is TGTGCCAGCAGCCCGTCTCTCGCGAAGGGGTACGAGCAGTACTTC. The encoded protein is CASSPSLAKGYEQYF.

This sequence joins TRBV5-1 and TRBJ2-5; D is unresolved. Germline loops: CDR1 SGHRS, CDR2 YFSETQ. This CDR3 has 14 residues. Trimming took off 0 bases at V and 8 bases at J, with 14 bases between the two ends. The CDR3 is CASSLGGSNPTQYF. CDR3 nucleotides: TGCGCCAGCAGCTTGGGCGGATCTAATCCCACCCAGTACTTC.

The CDR3 spells CASSPYSGGSSYEQYF. The CDR3 coding sequence is TGTGCCAGCAGCCCGTACAGCGGGGGGAGCTCCTACGAGCAGTACTTC. This chain uses TRBV28 with TRBJ2-7; TRBD2 matches 9 bases. From germline, CDR1 is MDHEN and CDR2 SYDVKM. CDR3 length: 16 residues. With V trimmed by 6 bases and J by 0 bases, 9 bases remained unmatched.

This clone turned up a few times. The chain links TRBV10-1 to TRBJ2-2, with D maybe TRBD1 (6 bases). Per germline, CDR1 WNHNN and CDR2 SYGVQD (reference sequence). This CDR3 is 15 amino acids long. Trimming took 5 bases from V and 4 from J, leaving 14 bases between them. The CDR3, as DNA: TGCGCCAGCAGTCCCAGGGGCCGAGGCACCGGGGAGCTGTTTTTT. This translates into CASSPRGRGTGELFF.

Of note for this clone: Other nucleotide sequences from this sample produce the same CDR3. The chain carries TRBV5-1 and TRBJ1-1, with D maybe TRBD1 (6 bases). Germline V gene lookup returns CDR1 SGHRS and CDR2 YFSETQ. V gave up 5 bases and J gave up 2 bases, with 10 bases separating them. This CDR3 is 13 amino acids long. The CDR3 DNA sequence: TGCGCCAGCAGTTACAGGGTTAACACTGAAGCTTTCTTT. Residues: CASSYRVNTEAFF.

The V gene is TRBV28, the J gene TRBJ2-1; 10 bases agree with TRBD2. The germline gives CDR1 MDHEN, CDR2 SYDVKM. V lost 3 bases to trimming and J lost 8 bases; unmatched junction nucleotides: 7. The CDR3 is made up of 15 amino acids. Here the CDR3 DNA reads TGTGCCAGCAGTTTCGAGACTAGCGGGCAGGATGAGCAGTTCTTC. Translating it yields CASSFETSGQDEQFF.

V and J are TRBV10-1 and TRBJ2-4; TRBD1 matches at 9 bases. The CDR3 has 15 amino acids. In germline, CDR1 is WNHNN, CDR2 SYGVQD (reference sequence). After removal of 8 bases from V and 0 bases from J, the junction contained 5 bases not matched to a gene. CDR3: CASPGQGLAKNIQYF. The CDR3 nucleotides read TGCGCCAGCCCCGGACAGGGGTTAGCCAAAAACATTCAGTACTTC.

The V call is TRBV14, the J call TRBJ2-1; possible D gene TRBD1, 6 bases. Germline loops: CDR1 SGHDN, CDR2 FVKESK. Trimming removed 0 bases from V and 10 bases from J, with 10 bases in between. This CDR3 has 13 residues. As DNA, the CDR3 is TGTGCCAGCAGCCAAGATATTAGGGGGGAGCAGTTCTTC. It yields the protein CASSQDIRGEQFF.

The V gene is TRBV6-5, the J gene TRBJ1-2; TRBD1 is a possible D gene (6 bases). Trimming stripped 6 bases from V and 4 bases from J, with 18 bases between. The CDR3 covers 15 residues. Germline V lookup: CDR1 MNHEY, CDR2 SVGAGI. CDR3 in DNA: TGTGCCAGCAGGCTTCATAAGACAGGCCTCTATGGCTACACCTTC. This encodes CASRLHKTGLYGYTF.

V gene TRBV19 combines with J gene TRBJ1-1; D perhaps matches TRBD1 (5 bases). The CDR3 spans 13 residues. V was trimmed by 6 bases and J by 6 bases, leaving 14 bases between them. Per the germline V gene, CDR1 is LNHDA and CDR2 is SQIVND (reference sequence). The CDR3 bases are TGTGCCAGTAGACCAAACAGGCACCCTGAAGCTTTCTTT. Translating gives CASRPNRHPEAFF.

The rearrangement joins TRBV28 to TRBJ1-5; unclear D gene. This CDR3 region has 14 residues. The V end lost 2 bases, the J end lost 3 bases, and 8 bases lay between the germline ends. In germline, CDR1 is MDHEN, CDR2 SYDVKM. This CDR3 is CASSLVAPNQPQHF. In nucleotides, the CDR3 is TGTGCCAGCAGTTTAGTAGCGCCCAATCAGCCCCAGCATTTT.

This clone was recorded only once. The chain has TRBV9 and TRBJ2-5; TRBD1 matches 8 bases. V dropped 4 bases and J dropped 1; count of bases not matched to a gene: 3. The CDR3 is made up of 14 amino acids. CDR1 and CDR2 from the germline V gene are SGDLS and YYNGEE. The CDR3 sequence: CASSPTGGQETQYF. For the CDR3, the DNA is TGTGCCAGCAGCCCTACAGGGGGCCAAGAGACCCAGTACTTC.

The V gene is TRBV28, the J gene TRBJ2-2; 7 nucleotides align to TRBD1. J lost 6 bases, V lost 7 bases, and 11 bases had no gene match. Germline V gene sequence: CDR1 MDHEN, CDR2 SYDVKM. CDR3 size: 15 residues. The CDR3 DNA follows: TGTGCCAGCACATCAGACAGGGCGGCCGCCGGGGAGCTGTTTTTT. Its translation is CASTSDRAAAGELFF. The full variable domain, completed using reference TRBV28 and TRBJ2-2, is DVKVTQSSRYLVKRTGEKVFLECVQDMDHENMFWYRQDPGLGLRLIYFSYDVKMKEKGDIPEGYSVSREKKERFSLILESASTNQTSMYLCASTSDRAAAGELFFGEGSRLTVL.

V gene TRBV5-1 combines with J gene TRBJ2-2, with D perhaps matching TRBD2 (6 bases). CDR1 and CDR2 (germline): SGHRS, YFSETQ. This CDR3 has 16 amino acids. V shed 0 bases and J shed 4 bases, with 13 bases lying between them. DNA for the CDR3: TGCGCCAGCAGCTTGGGGCCTACCGGGGGCACCGGGGAGCTGTTTTTT. Its protein product is CASSLGPTGGTGELFF.

This chain uses TRBV9 with TRBJ2-3, with TRBD1 matching over 9 bases. The germline V gene has CDR1 SGDLS and CDR2 YYNGEE. Unmatched junction bases numbered 6, after V lost 2 bases and J lost 2 bases. This CDR3 contains 16 residues. CDR3: CASSVGTGRDTDTQYF. CDR3 nucleotides: TGTGCCAGCAGCGTTGGGACAGGGAGGGACACAGATACGCAGTATTTT.

The rearrangement uses TRBV27 and TRBJ2-1; 10 bases fit TRBD2. V was clipped by 3 bases and J by 6 bases; unmatched bases: 2. The CDR3 sequence is 14 residues long. CDR1 is MNHEY, CDR2 SMNVEV, per germline (reference sequence). CDR3 coding DNA: TGTGCCAGCAGTTTTGGACTAGCGGCCAATGAGCAGTTCTTC. Translating it yields CASSFGLAANEQFF.

The DNA of the CDR3 is TGTGCCAGCAGCCGCTCCAGCGGGGGCTTATCCTACGAGCAGTACTTC. It encodes CASSRSSGGLSYEQYF. V gene TRBV9 combines with J gene TRBJ2-7; 8 bases fit TRBD2. Per the germline V gene, CDR1 is SGDLS and CDR2 is YYNGEE. The CDR3 is made up of 16 amino acids. Trimming at V came to 4 bases and at J to 1 base, leaving 10 bases not matched to a gene.

This sequence joins TRBV9 and TRBJ2-5; the match to TRBD2 covers 7 bases. V was clipped by 0 bases and J by 3 bases; unmatched bases: 5. The CDR3 is made up of 15 amino acids. CDR1 is SGDLS, CDR2 YYNGEE, per germline. CDR3 protein: CASSVDVGGEETQYF. The DNA for the CDR3 is TGTGCCAGCAGCGTAGATGTGGGGGGGGAAGAGACCCAGTACTTC.

This chain connects TRBV6-5 to TRBJ2-1, with D tentatively TRBD2 (6 bases). Germline loops: CDR1 MNHEY, CDR2 SVGAGI. CDR3 length: 12 amino acids. The V end lost 4 bases, the J end lost 6 bases, and 7 bases lay between the germline ends. This CDR3 is CASSWDFNEQFF. The DNA for the CDR3 is TGTGCCAGCAGTTGGGACTTCAATGAGCAGTTCTTC.

The chain uses TRBV21-1 and TRBJ1-1. TRBV21-1 is given as a pseudogene. The CDR3 contains 10 residues. DNA for the CDR3: TGTGCCGGGGGGGGCACTGAAGCTTTCTTT. Translated, it gives CAGGGTEAFF.